The TCR beta chain under discussion was sequenced for a study of CD8 T cells in ankylosing spondylitis. Study results and caveats: Disease-linked clones were found to be CD8+ and relatively rare in peripheral blood.

Germline lookup yields CDR1 SGHVS and CDR2 FQNEAQ. CDR3 length equals 18 residues. V shed 5 bases and J shed 6 bases, with 29 bases lying between them. In regard to this clonotype: What it binds is unknown.

TCRdb ran MiXCR on the 5' RACE reads and lists one entry per CDR3 protein. Of more than 150,000 distinct CDR3 sequences in the sample, roughly 12% were seen once. The chain has TRBV7-8 and TRBJ2-7; D is possibly TRBD2 (5 bases). The sequencing input was blood, either unsorted or a sorted T cell fraction (not recorded which). This receptor was obtained from a male donor with ankylosing spondylitis or in good health (not recorded which). The CDR3 reads CASSPQRVGISAKVEQYF. Here the CDR3 DNA reads TGTGCCAGCAGCCCACAGAGGGTGGGTATAAGCGCGAAGGTCGAGCAGTACTTC.